The entry below gives a single TCR beta chain sequence along with its context. Its target is unknown. The source of the sample is a study of shared clonotypes between healthy human individuals. As for the study in general: The study used three CD4 naive, three CD4 memory, two CD8 naive and one CD8 memory plate per donor. Regarding the study as a whole: The generation probabilities recorded for non-shared clonotypes fell below those of clonotypes shared by all four donors. Generally, estimated richness proved larger in naive subsets than it did in memory subsets.

Assay: immunoSEQ multiplex PCR; the TCRdb copy retains only in-frame clones and omits some. Counted here are approximately 2,000,000 clones, 85% to 95% occurring once; the ten biggest clones make up approximately 1.7%. Naivety among CD8 cells was defined by CD45RO negativity and positive CCR7 selection, thereby excluding terminally differentiated effector memory CD45RA+ cells. V lost 6 bases and J 4 bases, leaving 14 bases between the germline ends. CDR3 size: 14 residues. Germline CDR1 and CDR2: MNHEY and SVGAGI. The TCR comes from a man aged 18 to 30 in good health. Some clones in this sample may be carry-over from other donors' samples. The chain employs TRBV6-5 and TRBJ2-3; a weak D match, TRBD1 (6 bases). Sequencing used naive CD8+ T cells from PBMCs. CDR3 DNA: TGTGCCAGCAGCCTCAACCACAGGGCAGATACGCAGTATTTT. Encoded protein: CASSLNHRADTQYF.